A single sample gave rise to the 3 T cell receptor beta chains below, sequenced in a study of T cells in Graves' hyperthyroidism and ophthalmopathy. TCR beta CDR3 sequences were amplified from RNA transcripts. A first-round RT-PCR of the TCR CDR3 used the HTBI primer set. In TCRdb, the multiplex PCR reads were re-called with MiXCR into one record per CDR3 protein. The sample carries approximately 640,000 distinct CDR3 sequences, roughly 17% recorded once. Specimen: blood. The receptors were gathered from a man aged 45 to 65 with Graves' hyperthyroidism.

The table lists this clonotype with many counts. The gene calls are TRBV28 and TRBJ2-5, with D possibly called TRBD1 or TRBD2 (6 bases each). Germline CDR1 MDHEN, CDR2 SYDVKM. This CDR3 is 14 amino acids long. V gave up 5 bases and J gave up 3 bases, with 13 bases separating them. The CDR3 DNA reads as TGTGCCAGCAGTCCACCGGGGGCTAAAGAGACCCAGTACTTC. Protein: CASSPPGAKETQYF.

Ten or more counts support this clonotype. V and J are TRBV30 and TRBJ1-1; the match to TRBD1 covers 7 bases. This CDR3 is 12 amino acids long. CDR1 and CDR2 (germline): GTSNPN, SVGIG (reference sequence). With 6 bases clipped from V and 3 bases from J, the junction kept 4 bases outside the gene matches. The CDR3 region has the DNA TGTGCCTGCGACAGGGACGACACTGAAGCTTTCTTT. Amino acid sequence: CACDRDDTEAFF.

There are many counts of this clonotype. This sequence joins TRBV6-1 and TRBJ2-4; the D is unclear. The CDR3 is 15 residues long. With 5 bases removed from V and 8 bases from J, the gap between germline ends came to 19 bases. Looked up from germline, CDR1 is MNHNS and CDR2 is SASEGT. CDR3 nucleotide sequence: TGTGCCAGCAGTTACGGACCAGCTCAGTGGGACATTCAGTACTTC. It encodes CASSYGPAQWDIQYF.